The subject of this entry is one T cell receptor beta chain. Only a few counts were recorded for this clonotype. This receptor's antigen is unknown. One base away there is no much larger clone; base qualities are not given. Sequencing took place on an Illumina NovaSeq 6000. Using 5'RACE with constant-segment primers, TCRalpha and TCRbeta cDNA libraries were constructed, with sample barcodes and unique molecular identifiers added in the process. Trizol reagent was used to extract RNA from every sample. The libraries were amplified in two PCR steps, and the second step added a second sample barcode and Illumina TruSeq adapters. The libraries were sequenced on an Illumina NovaSeq using 2 x 150 bp paired-end reads. The study's own analysis went as follows. The reads were demultiplexed and collapsed into UMI-guided consensus sequences using migec v1.2.7. With mixcr v2.1.11, UMI consensuses were aligned to TRA and TRB V and J templates and assembled into clonotypes. A clonotype was counted as expanded or contracted only when both edgeR and NoisET called the clonotype significant, with the noise models trained on biological replicates. For edgeR calls, the thresholds were a false discovery rate-adjusted p below 0.01 and a log2 fold-change of 1. PCA with hierarchical clustering of max-normalized trajectories of the 1000 most abundant clonotypes was used as exploratory dynamics analysis. Separately sequenced CD4+ and CD8+ repertoires were used to assign a CD4 or CD8 phenotype to each responding clone. In-frame beta chains were kept once TCRdb had trimmed the public reads at Q25 with fastp and called clones with MiXCR. For every CDR3 protein sequence, its rows merge into one entry that carries the most common genes and DNA. The V and J calls follow TCRdb's processing rather than the paper's. The sample records roughly 550,000 distinct CDR3 sequences, roughly 20% of which are singletons. The ten largest clones represent roughly an eighth of the sample.

V is cut back by 6 bases and J by 0 bases, with 6 bases in the junction unmatched. From the cysteine through the phenylalanine, the CDR3 covers 15 amino acids. Of all the DNA, just the CDR3 is kept, 45 bases in frame from base 1. These data come from a study of T-cell memory formation after mild COVID-19 (dated by TCRdb to the early 2020s). Some background on the complete study: TCR sequence clusters from the two donors were found to be largely donor specific. In two donors, T-cell clones that expanded and contracted after mild COVID-19 were tracked by sequencing TCRalpha and TCRbeta repertoires over time. The cohort comprised two young, previously healthy adult volunteers, one female and one male.

Overall study results and their limits: The detection of some responding clones in pre-infection memory suggests that pre-existing cross-reactive memory T cells joined the SARS-CoV-2 response. The study covered only a couple of mild cases, and larger cohorts including severe cases with pre-infection samples were considered necessary. SARS-CoV-2 specificity was not confirmed for the second-wave clones peaking on day 37. Balanced CD4/CD8 phenotypes were observed for clones contracting from day 15 to 85, whereas a bias towards CD4+ was observed for a second wave of clones expanding from day 15 to 37. Contracting CD4+ clones were located mainly in the CM and EM memory subsets, whereas CD8+ clones were found to be enriched in EMRA.

Ficoll-Paque density gradient centrifugation was the method used to isolate PBMCs. Specimen: PBMCs or a T cell subset sorted from them (not recorded which). This sequence uses TRBV12-3 or TRBV12-4 and TRBJ2-7, and 9 junctional nucleotides match TRBD1. The source of this sequence is an adult woman who had mild COVID-19 (a few samples of this study predate the infection). The sample titles of this study are shuffled in the database, so cell type and time point are left out; the donor was told from shared clones. The CDR3 loop reads CASSPGQGHSYEQYF. DNA sequence: TGTGCCAGCAGCCCCGGACAGGGGCACTCCTACGAGCAGTACTTC.